The rows below give T cell receptor beta chains drawn from one sample of a study of CD8+ T cells in alopecia areata. Profiling relied on immunoSEQ multiplex PCR, and the TCRdb table lists in-frame clones only, not all of them. The profile shows about 150,000 clones, more than 55% of them singletons. Sequenced material: CD8+ T cells sorted from blood. These TCRs come from a human donor in good health. Each CDR3 is given with its conserved first and last residue. The D gene is left open where the match is weak. Some rows mark clone size as missing; the rest say once, few, many or name a class of expanded clone.

>TRBV6-6|NA|TRBJ2-7|NA
TGTGCCAGCAGTTACTCTGACGGTTTCTTAGCCTACGAGCAGTACTTC
CASSYSDGFLAYEQYF
>TRBV19|TRBD1|TRBJ1-1|NA
TGTGCCAGTAGTTGGAGGGGGCAGAACACTGAAGCTTTCTTT
CASSWRGQNTEAFF
>TRBV4-1|NA|TRBJ2-5|few
TGTGCCAGCAGTTTGGGGCGGGAGACCCAGTACTTC
CASSLGRETQYF
>TRBV5-1|NA|TRBJ2-7|few
TGCGCCAGCAGCTTGAGTGGCGGGACCCCCTCCTACGAGCAGTACTTC
CASSLSGGTPSYEQYF
>TRBV25-1|NA|TRBJ2-7|NA
TGTGCCAGTACTCAATGGTCCGGCGAGCAGTACTTC
CASTQWSGEQYF
>TRBV29-1|NA|TRBJ1-2|NA
TGCAGCGTTGAAGAGATGGCCAGGGAGCATGGCTACACCTTC
CSVEEMAREHGYTF
>TRBV4-1|TRBD1|TRBJ2-7|once
TGCGCCAGCAGCCAACGTGCCTTCGGACAGGGTAGAGATGAGCAGTACTTC
CASSQRAFGQGRDEQYF
>TRBV6-5|TRBD1|TRBJ2-7|NA
TGTGCCAGCAGTCCAGGGGGAACCTACGAGCAGTACTTC
CASSPGGTYEQYF
>TRBV27|TRBD2|TRBJ2-7|NA
TGTGCCAGCAGTTTATATGCGGGAGAGCCCTACGAGCAGTACTTC
CASSLYAGEPYEQYF
>TRBV7-2|TRBD2|TRBJ2-5|few
TGTGCCAGCAGCTTCGGGGGGGAGTTTAAGGAGACCCAGTACTTC
CASSFGGEFKETQYF
>TRBV12-5|NA|TRBJ1-1|NA
TGTGCTAGTGGTTTGAGCCGGTGGGCTGAAGCTTTCTTT
CASGLSRWAEAFF
>TRBV6-5|TRBD1|TRBJ2-7|NA
TGTGCCAGCAGTCCCGGACAGGGGGCTTTCTACGAGCAGTACTTC
CASSPGQGAFYEQYF
>TRBV18|NA|TRBJ2-3|NA
TGTGCCAGCTCACCAAGCTACACAGATACGCAGTATTTT
CASSPSYTDTQYF
>TRBV6-4|NA|TRBJ2-1|NA
TGTGCCAGCAGTGACTCGGACAACAATGAGCAGTTCTTC
CASSDSDNNEQFF
>TRBV30|NA|TRBJ2-1|NA
TGTGCCTGGAGTGTAATATCGGCTAGTGGATCTCCCATTGAGCAGTTCTTC
CAWSVISASGSPIEQFF